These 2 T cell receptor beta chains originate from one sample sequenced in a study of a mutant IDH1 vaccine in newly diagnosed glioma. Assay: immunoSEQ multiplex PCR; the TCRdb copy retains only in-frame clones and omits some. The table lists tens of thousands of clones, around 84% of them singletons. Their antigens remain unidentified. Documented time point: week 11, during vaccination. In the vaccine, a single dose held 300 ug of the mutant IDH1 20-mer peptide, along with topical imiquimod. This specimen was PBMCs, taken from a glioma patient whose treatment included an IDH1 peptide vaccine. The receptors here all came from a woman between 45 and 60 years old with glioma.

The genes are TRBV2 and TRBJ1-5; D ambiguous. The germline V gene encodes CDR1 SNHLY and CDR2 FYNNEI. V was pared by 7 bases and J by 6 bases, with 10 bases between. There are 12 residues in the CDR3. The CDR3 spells CASNLSFQPQHF. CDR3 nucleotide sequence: TGTGCCAGCAATCTGTCGTTTCAGCCCCAGCATTTT. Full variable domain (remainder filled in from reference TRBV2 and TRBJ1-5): EPEVTQTPSHQVTQMGQEVILRCVPISNHLYFYWYRQILGQKVEFLVSFYNNEISEKSEIFDDQFSVERPDGSNFTLKIRSTKLEDSAMYFCASNLSFQPQHFGDGTRLSIL.

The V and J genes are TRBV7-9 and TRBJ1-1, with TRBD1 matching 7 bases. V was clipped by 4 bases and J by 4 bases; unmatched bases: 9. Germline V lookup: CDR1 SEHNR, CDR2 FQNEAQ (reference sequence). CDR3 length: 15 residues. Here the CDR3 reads CASSSQGGVITEAFF. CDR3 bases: TGTGCCAGCAGCTCCCAGGGGGGAGTGATCACTGAAGCTTTCTTT.